Each of the 9 T cell receptor beta chains below was sequenced from the same sample in a study of CD8 T cells in Susac syndrome. Random-hexamer reverse transcription was applied to about 0.45 to 1 ug RNA. Each CDR3 protein is one row after TCRdb ran MiXCR on the immunoSEQ multiplex PCR reads. This sample carries roughly 200,000 distinct CDR3 sequences, 95% of them seen once, and the ten largest clones take about 0.16%. Input material: CD8+ T cells from PBMCs. These receptors were taken from a human donor with multiple sclerosis.

This clonotype is a singleton in its sample. This chain links TRBV7-9 with TRBJ1-2; D is undetermined. Trimming cost V 7 bases and J 3 bases, with 9 bases left between them. The CDR3 spans 12 residues. From germline, CDR1 is SEHNR and CDR2 FQNEAQ (reference sequence). The CDR3 here is CASTTLDYGYTF. As DNA, the CDR3 is TGTGCCAGCACCACCCTGGACTATGGCTACACCTTC. The whole variable domain, filled in from reference TRBV7-9 and TRBJ1-2, reads DTGVSQNPRHKITKRGQNVTFRCDPISEHNRLYWYRQTLGQGPEFLTYFQNEAQLEKSRLLSDRFSAERPKGSFSTLEIQRTEQGDSAMYLCASTTLDYGYTFGSGTRLTVV.

This clonotype was detected once. The chain combines TRBV4-2 with TRBJ2-7; D possibly corresponds to TRBD1 (6 bases). Between the trimmed V and J ends, which lost 3 bases and 2 bases, there was a span of 8 bases. CDR1 and CDR2 from the germline V gene are LGHNA and YNFKEQ. The CDR3 loop spans 13 amino acids. CDR3 residues: CASSHNRAYEQYF. Written as DNA, the CDR3 is TGTGCCAGCAGCCATAACAGGGCCTACGAGCAGTACTTC.

V is TRBV29-1 and J is TRBJ2-5, with 13 bases identical to TRBD2. Germline CDR1 SQVTM, CDR2 ANQGSEA. With V trimmed by 6 bases and J by 4 bases, 2 bases remained unmatched. The CDR3 covers 13 residues. The DNA of the CDR3 is TGCAGCGTCCGGACTAGCGGGAGAGAGACCCAGTACTTC. Translated: CSVRTSGRETQYF.

The chain carries TRBV6-5 and TRBJ2-7; no clear D. There are 15 residues in the CDR3. In germline, CDR1 is MNHEY, CDR2 SVGAGI. V was pared by 0 bases and J by 7 bases, with 16 bases between. The CDR3: CASSYSWTGTWEQYF. DNA of the CDR3: TGTGCCAGCAGTTACTCATGGACCGGCACCTGGGAGCAGTACTTC.

The genes are TRBV30 and TRBJ2-2; D is undetermined. Germline V gene data show CDR1 as GTSNPN and CDR2 as SVGIG (reference sequence). Trimming stripped 0 bases from V and 4 bases from J, with 12 bases between. The CDR3 length is 15 residues. CDR3 region: CAWSVEKFITGELFF. CDR3 DNA: TGTGCCTGGAGTGTGGAGAAGTTTATCACCGGGGAGCTGTTTTTT. Supplemented by reference TRBV30 and TRBJ2-2, the full variable domain reads SQTIHQWPATLVQPVGSPLSLECTVEGTSNPNLYWYRQAAGRGLQLLFYSVGIGQISSEVPQNLSASRPQDRQFILSSKKLLLSDSGFYLCAWSVEKFITGELFFGEGSRLTVL.

The chain has TRBV7-2 and TRBJ2-1, with unresolved D. The germline V and J ends were trimmed by 2 bases and 7 bases, with 3 bases remaining between them. Germline V gene sequence: CDR1 SGHTA, CDR2 FQGNSA. The CDR3 is made up of 11 amino acids. Here the CDR3 reads CASSLPNEQFF. Here the CDR3 DNA reads TGTGCCAGCAGCTTACCGAATGAGCAGTTCTTC.

This sequence joins TRBV5-4 and TRBJ1-6, with D perhaps matching TRBD1 (6 bases). There are 15 residues in the CDR3. Trimming pared 0 bases from V and 10 bases from J, leaving 14 bases between. From germline, CDR1 is SGHNT and CDR2 YYREEE (reference sequence). The CDR3 loop reads CASSLEGQGNSPLHF. DNA of the CDR3: TGTGCCAGCAGCTTGGAAGGGCAGGGGAACTCACCCCTCCACTTT.

The CDR3: CASSGQVGYSAFF. For the CDR3, the DNA is TGTGCCAGCAGTGGACAGGTGGGGTATTCTGCTTTCTTT. This chain uses TRBV2 with TRBJ1-1, with D possibly TRBD1 on 6 matching bases. V was trimmed by 4 bases and J by 11 bases, leaving 17 bases between them. Germline lookup yields CDR1 SNHLY and CDR2 FYNNEI. The CDR3 is 13 residues long.

V is TRBV30 and J is TRBJ2-5, with D perhaps assigned TRBD1 or TRBD2 (5 bases each). Germline V gene lookup returns CDR1 GTSNPN and CDR2 SVGIG (reference sequence). This CDR3 comprises 15 residues. V lost 4 bases and J 2 bases, leaving 17 bases between the germline ends. CDR3 sequence reads: CAWTPGRSLQETQYF. The CDR3 nucleotides read TGTGCCTGGACACCGGGACGGTCGTTACAAGAGACCCAGTACTTC.